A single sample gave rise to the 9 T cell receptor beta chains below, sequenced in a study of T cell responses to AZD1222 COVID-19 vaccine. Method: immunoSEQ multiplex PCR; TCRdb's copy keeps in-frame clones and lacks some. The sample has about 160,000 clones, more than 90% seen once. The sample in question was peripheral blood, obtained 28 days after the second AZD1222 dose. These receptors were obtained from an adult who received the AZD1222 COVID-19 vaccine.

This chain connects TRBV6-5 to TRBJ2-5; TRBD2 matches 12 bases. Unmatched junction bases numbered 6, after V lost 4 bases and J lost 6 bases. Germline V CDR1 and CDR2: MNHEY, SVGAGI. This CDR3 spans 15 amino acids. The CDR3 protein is CASSSGLAGTKTQYF. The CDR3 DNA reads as TGTGCCAGCAGTTCCGGACTAGCGGGAACCAAGACCCAGTACTTC.

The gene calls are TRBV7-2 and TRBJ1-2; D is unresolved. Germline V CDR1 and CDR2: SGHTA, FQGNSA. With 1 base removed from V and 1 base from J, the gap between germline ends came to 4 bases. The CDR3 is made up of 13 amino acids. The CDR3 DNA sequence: TGTGCCAGCAGCTTAGGGATTAACTATGGCTACACCTTC. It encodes CASSLGINYGYTF.

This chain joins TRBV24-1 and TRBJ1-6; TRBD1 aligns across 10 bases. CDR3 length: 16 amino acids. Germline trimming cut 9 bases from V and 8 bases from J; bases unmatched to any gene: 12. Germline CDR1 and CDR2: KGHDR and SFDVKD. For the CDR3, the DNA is TGTGCCACCCCGTGGTGGGACAGGGGCCAGCATTCACCCCTCCACTTT. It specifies CATPWWDRGQHSPLHF.

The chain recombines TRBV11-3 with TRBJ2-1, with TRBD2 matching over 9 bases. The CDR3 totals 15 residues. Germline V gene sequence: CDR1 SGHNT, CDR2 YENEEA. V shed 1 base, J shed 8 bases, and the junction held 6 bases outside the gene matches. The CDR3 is CASSLVAGGKHEQFF. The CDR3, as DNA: TGTGCCAGCAGCTTAGTGGCGGGAGGGAAGCATGAGCAGTTCTTC.

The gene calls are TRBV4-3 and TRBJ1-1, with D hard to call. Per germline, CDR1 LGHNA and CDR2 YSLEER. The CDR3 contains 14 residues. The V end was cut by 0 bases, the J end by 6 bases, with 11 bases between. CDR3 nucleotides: TGCGCCAGCAGCCAAGAAGGGCGGAGCGCTGAAGCTTTCTTT. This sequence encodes CASSQEGRSAEAFF.

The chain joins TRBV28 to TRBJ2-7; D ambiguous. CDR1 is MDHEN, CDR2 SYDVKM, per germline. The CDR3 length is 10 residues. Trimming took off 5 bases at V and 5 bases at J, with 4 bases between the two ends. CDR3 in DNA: TGTGCCAGCAGTCCCCACGAGCAGTACTTC. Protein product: CASSPHEQYF.

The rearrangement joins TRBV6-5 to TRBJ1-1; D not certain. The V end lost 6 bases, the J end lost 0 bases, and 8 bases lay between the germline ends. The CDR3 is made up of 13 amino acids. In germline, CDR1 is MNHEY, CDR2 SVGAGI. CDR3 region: CASRGWVNTEAFF. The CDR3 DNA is TGTGCCAGCAGGGGGTGGGTGAACACTGAAGCTTTCTTT.

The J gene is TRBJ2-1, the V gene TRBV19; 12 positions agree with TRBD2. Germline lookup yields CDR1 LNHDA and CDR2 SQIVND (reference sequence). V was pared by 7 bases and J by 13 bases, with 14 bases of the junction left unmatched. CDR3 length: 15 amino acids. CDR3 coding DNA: TGTGCCAGTAAGACTAGCGGGAGAGGGGGCGACGGTCAGTTCTTC. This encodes CASKTSGRGGDGQFF.

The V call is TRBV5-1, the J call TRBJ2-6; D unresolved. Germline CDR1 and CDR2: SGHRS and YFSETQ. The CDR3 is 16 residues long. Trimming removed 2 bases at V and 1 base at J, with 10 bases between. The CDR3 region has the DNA TGCGCCAGCAGCTTTACCGCAGGTTCTGGGGCCAACGTCCTGACTTTC. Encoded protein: CASSFTAGSGANVLTF.